This T cell receptor (beta chain) was identified during a study of T cell responses to AZD1222 COVID-19 vaccine. Study-wide results and caveats: CD4 TCRs associated with vaccination spanned spike, dominating at 160-218 and 743-854. Females outnumbered males among donors, who were mostly white British; clonal diversity was possibly underestimated. Recipients of AZD1222 seropositive at baseline numbered only 6 or 7. Unmutated variant regions are reportedly targeted by nearly half of spike-specific TCRs.

Here immunoSEQ multiplex PCR was the method, and the copy in TCRdb shows in-frame clones only, minus some. This table has roughly 25,000 clones, around 86% appearing once. Worth noting for this clone: Its antigen remains unknown.

Germline loops: CDR1 SGHDN, CDR2 FVKESK. V was trimmed by 4 bases and J by 7 bases, leaving 16 bases between them. This CDR3 has 15 residues. The genes are TRBV14 and TRBJ2-2, with TRBD2 as a possible D gene (6 bases). Sequences were derived from peripheral blood, sampled 28 days after the second AZD1222 dose. This receptor was taken from an adult who received the AZD1222 COVID-19 vaccine. The DNA for the CDR3 is TGTGCCAGCAGCCTCCTAGGAGGGGTTGTCGGGGAGCTGTTTTTT. It is translated as CASSLLGGVVGELFF.